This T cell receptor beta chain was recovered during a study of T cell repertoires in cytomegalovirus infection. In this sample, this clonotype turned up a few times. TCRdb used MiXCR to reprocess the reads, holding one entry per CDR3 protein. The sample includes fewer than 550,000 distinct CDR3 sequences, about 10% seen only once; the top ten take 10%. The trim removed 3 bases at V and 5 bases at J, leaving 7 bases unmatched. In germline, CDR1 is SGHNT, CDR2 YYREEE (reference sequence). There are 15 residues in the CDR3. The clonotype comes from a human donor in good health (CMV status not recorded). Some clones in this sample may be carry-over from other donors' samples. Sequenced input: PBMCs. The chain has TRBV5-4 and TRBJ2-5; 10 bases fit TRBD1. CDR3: CASSSGQGVGETQYF. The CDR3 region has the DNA TGTGCCAGCAGCTCCGGACAGGGGGTGGGGGAGACCCAGTACTTC. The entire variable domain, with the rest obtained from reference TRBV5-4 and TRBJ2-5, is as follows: ETGVTQSPTHLIKTRGQQVTLRCSSQSGHNTVSWYQQALGQGPQFIFQYYREEENGRGNFPPRFSGLQFPNYSSELNVNALELDDSALYLCASSSGQGVGETQYFGPGTRLLVL.